The rows below give T cell receptor beta chains drawn from one sample of a study of T cell responses to AZD1222 COVID-19 vaccine. Using immunoSEQ multiplex PCR, the repertoire was profiled, and TCRdb retains in-frame clones only, with some absent. Found here are some 130,000 clones, more than 75% of them singletons; the top ten hold approximately 20%. The specimen was peripheral blood, collected on day 0 of AZD1222 vaccination. These receptors originate from an adult in good health. Each CDR3 is given without its conserved first and last residue.

j_call | v_call | cdr3_aa
TRBJ2-3 | TRBV7-9 | ASSSNIPGVRDTQY
TRBJ2-1 | TRBV10-3 | AIKYGNEQF
TRBJ2-3 | TRBV2 | ASRADTDTQY
TRBJ2-3 | TRBV5-1 | ASSRSQQGGSGTQY
TRBJ1-2 | TRBV6-5 | ASRATGTNYGYT
TRBJ2-3 | TRBV18 | ASSQRGPSTDTQY
TRBJ1-1 | TRBV5-4 | ASSPLASNTEAF
TRBJ2-2 | TRBV5-4 | ASSFSAGGRSGELF
TRBJ1-6 | TRBV30 | ASEFVASSYNSPLH
TRBJ2-5 | TRBV7-3 | ASSLGGRETQY
TRBJ1-1 | TRBV7-9 | ASSYRGQVTEAF
TRBJ1-2 | TRBV5-4 | ASSLALGTGNYGYT
TRBJ1-2 | TRBV18 | ASSPLQGEGYT
TRBJ2-1 | TRBV18 | ASSQGTGEQF
TRBJ2-7 | TRBV7-9 | ASSFGQGLSSGEQY
TRBJ1-6 | TRBV10-3 | AIRSSTGYNSPLH
TRBJ1-2 | TRBV6-5 | ATREKRGPNYGYT
TRBJ2-7 | TRBV12-3/TRBV12-4 | ASSRGSTYEQY
TRBJ2-1 | TRBV4-3 | ASSPYPSLSFVNEQF
TRBJ2-5 | TRBV6-2/TRBV6-3 | ASSYSTSGGWETQY
TRBJ1-3 | TRBV19 | ASSDLPGQGARNTIY
TRBJ1-4 | TRBV11-2 | ASSLGTPRVANEKLF
TRBJ2-1 | TRBV4-1 | ASSQGTGGVNEQF